The present T cell receptor (beta chain) was sequenced within a study of Ad26.COV2.S vaccination and SARS-CoV-2 variants. CDR3 size: 15 residues. Deletions cut 3 bases from V and 6 bases from J, with 18 bases between. Looked up from germline, CDR1 is SGHAT and CDR2 is FQNNGV. The table came from immunoSEQ multiplex PCR; TCRdb's copy has only in-frame clones and leaves some out. The sample lists 300,000 to 350,000 clones, around nine tenths occurring once. The sample's treatment: 15 to 20 received Ad26.COV2.S at low or high dose, single or two shots; several received placebo; per-sample allocation not given. Day 63 following the first vaccine or placebo injection was when the samples were taken.

Sample: peripheral blood, taken in a trial of Ad26.COV2.S vaccine versus placebo. V and J are TRBV11-2 and TRBJ2-7; tentatively, D is TRBD2 (6 bases). The clonotype was recovered from a person between 18 and 60 years old who received the Ad26.COV2.S COVID-19 vaccine or a placebo. CDR3 sequence: CASSLAAGMSAEQYF. As DNA, the CDR3 is TGTGCCAGCAGCTTGGCGGCGGGGATGTCTGCCGAGCAGTACTTC.